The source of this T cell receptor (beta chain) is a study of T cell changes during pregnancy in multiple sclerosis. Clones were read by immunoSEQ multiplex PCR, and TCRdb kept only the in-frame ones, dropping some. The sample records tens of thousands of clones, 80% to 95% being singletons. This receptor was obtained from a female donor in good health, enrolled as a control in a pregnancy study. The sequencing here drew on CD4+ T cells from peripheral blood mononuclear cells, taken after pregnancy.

The CDR3 loop is CASSDRGVNTEAFF. The CDR3, as DNA: TGTGCCAGCAGCGACAGGGGAGTGAACACTGAAGCTTTCTTT. This chain connects TRBV6-5 to TRBJ1-1, with 8 bases identical to TRBD1. Losses at the gene ends were 6 bases for V and 0 bases for J; bases not matched to a gene: 3. Germline loops: CDR1 MNHEY, CDR2 SVGAGI. This CDR3 region has 14 residues.